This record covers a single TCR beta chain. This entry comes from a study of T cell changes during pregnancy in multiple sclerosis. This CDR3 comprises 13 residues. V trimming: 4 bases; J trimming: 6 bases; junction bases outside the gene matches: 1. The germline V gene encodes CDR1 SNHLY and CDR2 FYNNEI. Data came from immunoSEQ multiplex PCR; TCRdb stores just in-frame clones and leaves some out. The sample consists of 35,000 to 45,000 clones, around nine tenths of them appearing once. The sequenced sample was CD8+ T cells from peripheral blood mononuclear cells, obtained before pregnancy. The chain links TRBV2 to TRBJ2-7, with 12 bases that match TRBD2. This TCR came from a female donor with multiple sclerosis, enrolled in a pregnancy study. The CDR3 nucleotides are TGTGCCAGCAGTGGACTAGCGGGAGTCGAGCAGTACTTC. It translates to CASSGLAGVEQYF.